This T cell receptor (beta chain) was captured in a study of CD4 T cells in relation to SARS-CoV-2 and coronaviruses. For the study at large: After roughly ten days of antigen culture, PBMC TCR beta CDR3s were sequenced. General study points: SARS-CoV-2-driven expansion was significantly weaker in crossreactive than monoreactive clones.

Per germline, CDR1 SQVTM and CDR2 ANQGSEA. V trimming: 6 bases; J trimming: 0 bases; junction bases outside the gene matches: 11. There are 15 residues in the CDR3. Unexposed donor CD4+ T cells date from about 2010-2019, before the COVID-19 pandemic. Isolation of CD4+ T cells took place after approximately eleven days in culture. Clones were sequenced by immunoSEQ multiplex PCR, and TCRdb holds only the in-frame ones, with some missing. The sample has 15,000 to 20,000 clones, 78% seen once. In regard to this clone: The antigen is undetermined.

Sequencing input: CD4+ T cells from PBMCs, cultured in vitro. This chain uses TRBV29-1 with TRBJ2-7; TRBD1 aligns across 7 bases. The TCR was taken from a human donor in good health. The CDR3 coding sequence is TGCAGCGTCTTACAGGGGACCAGAAGCTCCTACGAGCAGTACTTC. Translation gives CSVLQGTRSSYEQYF.